This TCR beta chain comes out of a study of blood T cells in healthy people across ages. From germline, CDR1 is SGHTA and CDR2 FQGNSA. Trimming pared 5 bases from V and 6 bases from J, leaving 18 bases between. The CDR3 is 15 amino acids. Comment on this clonotype: Its antigen remains unidentified. A much larger clone differs by one base, so this may be a read error.

It was with a sample-barcoded 5' primer and a J-beta primer mix that a second PCR of roughly 7 to 12 cycles was run. TCRdb re-called the 5' RACE reads with MiXCR, one entry per CDR3 protein. The sample lists 650,000 to 1,000,000 distinct CDR3 sequences, 35% to 40% occurring once. Study outcomes and limitations: In older individuals, TCR beta diversity per million T cells was lower, falling roughly linearly with age. Higher diversity, along with more naive CD4+ cells, distinguished long-lived donors from aged donors.

The chain joins TRBV7-2 to TRBJ2-3; D is unclear. The specimen sequenced was blood. This clonotype was sampled from a man aged 18 to 29 in good health. CDR3 sequence reads: CASSVNGQSSDTQYF. DNA of the CDR3: TGTGCCAGCAGCGTTAACGGCCAGTCTTCGGATACGCAGTATTTT.